This T cell receptor beta chain was recovered during a study of CD8 T cells in Susac syndrome. Diagnostic criteria defined recently for definite or probable disease were met by the Susac syndrome patients. Random hexamers were used to reverse transcribe about 0.5 to 1 ug of RNA. One entry per CDR3 protein, called by TCRdb with MiXCR from the immunoSEQ multiplex PCR reads. The sample gives about 110,000 distinct CDR3 sequences, roughly 95% of which show up once; around 0.38% is in the top ten. The CDR3 length is 13 residues. J gave up 6 bases and V 0 bases, and 0 bases lay outside the gene matches. Germline V lookup: CDR1 DFQATT, CDR2 SNEGSKA (reference sequence).

The chain is built from TRBV20-1 and TRBJ2-1; the match to TRBD2 covers 9 bases. The TCR originated in a human donor with Susac syndrome. The sequencing sample was made of CD8+ T cells from PBMCs. The chain's CDR3 is CSARERGGNEQFF. The CDR3 DNA reads as TGCAGTGCTAGAGAGCGGGGGGGCAATGAGCAGTTCTTC.